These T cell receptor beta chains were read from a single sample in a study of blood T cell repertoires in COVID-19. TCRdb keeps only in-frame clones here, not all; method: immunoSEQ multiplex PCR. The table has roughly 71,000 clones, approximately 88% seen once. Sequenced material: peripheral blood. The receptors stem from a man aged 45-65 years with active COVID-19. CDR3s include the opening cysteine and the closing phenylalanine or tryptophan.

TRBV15,CATSLRGGGVEAFF
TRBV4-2,CASSLTGTNYGYTF
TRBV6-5,CASRSGGGNQPQHF
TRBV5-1,CASSPTGPPSQETQYF
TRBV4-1,CASSRTGTAYSYEQYF
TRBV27,CASRAQGRGSNQPQHF
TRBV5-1,CASKQGTGTGNTIYF
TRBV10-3,CATGSEAKNIQYF
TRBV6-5,CASSYSLGGGELFF
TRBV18,CASSPGQGAVNEQFF
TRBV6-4,CASSKVPGQGNTGELFF
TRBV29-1,CSVLEGAIEAFF
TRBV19,CARPLIAGVLFLGEQFF
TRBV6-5,CASSPSFQGGIGYTF
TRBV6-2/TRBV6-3,CASSYQGRYEQYF
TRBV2,CASSPLTMNTEAFF